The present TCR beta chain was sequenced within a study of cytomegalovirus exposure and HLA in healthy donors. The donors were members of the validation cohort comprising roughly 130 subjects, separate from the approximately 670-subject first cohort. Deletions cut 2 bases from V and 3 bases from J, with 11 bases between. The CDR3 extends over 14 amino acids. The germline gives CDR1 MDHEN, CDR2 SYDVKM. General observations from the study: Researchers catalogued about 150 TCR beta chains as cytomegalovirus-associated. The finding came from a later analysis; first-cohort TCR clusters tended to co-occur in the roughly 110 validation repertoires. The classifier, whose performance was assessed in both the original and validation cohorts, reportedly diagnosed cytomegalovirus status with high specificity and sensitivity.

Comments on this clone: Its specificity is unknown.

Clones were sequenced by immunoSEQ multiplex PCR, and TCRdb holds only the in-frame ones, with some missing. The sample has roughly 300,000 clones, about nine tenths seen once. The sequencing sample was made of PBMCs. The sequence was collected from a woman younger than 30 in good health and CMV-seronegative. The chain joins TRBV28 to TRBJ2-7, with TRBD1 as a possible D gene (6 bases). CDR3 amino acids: CASSLGGEGYEQYF. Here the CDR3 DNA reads TGTGCCAGCAGTTTAGGGGGCGAGGGCTACGAGCAGTACTTC.